What follows is one T cell receptor (beta chain) and its context. Antigen: not known. Assay: immunoSEQ multiplex PCR; the TCRdb copy retains only in-frame clones and omits some. The repertoire holds a few million clones, with 80% to 95% as singletons. Naive CD8 isolation took CD45RO-negative cells positively selected for CCR7 and excluded terminally differentiated effector memory CD45RA+ cells. This sample is part of a study of shared clonotypes between healthy human individuals. Overall study results and limits: Few donors limited the genetic and exposure-history diversity represented.

The V and J ends lost 4 bases and 1 base respectively, with 12 bases between them. This CDR3 spans 15 amino acids. The V gene's germline CDR1 is KGHSH and CDR2 LQKENI. The chain recombines TRBV18 with TRBJ2-3, with D unresolved. This TCR was sampled from a man aged 18 to 30 in good health. Some clones in this sample may be carry-over from other donors' samples. The sample comprised naive CD8+ T cells from PBMCs. The CDR3 loop reads CASSLTKSGTDTQYF. CDR3 sequence (DNA): TGTGCCAGCTCACTTACTAAAAGCGGCACAGATACGCAGTATTTT.